This T cell receptor (beta chain) was captured in a study of T cell responses to AZD1222 COVID-19 vaccine. Broader study findings: No repertoire was sampled before or during the peak T cell response, only after it.

Comments on this clone: Antigen specificity is unknown.

Method: immunoSEQ multiplex PCR; TCRdb's copy keeps in-frame clones and lacks some. In the table there are 60,000 to 75,000 clones, about four fifths of which are singletons. The material was peripheral blood, obtained 28 days after the second AZD1222 dose. This clonotype originated in an adult who received the AZD1222 COVID-19 vaccine.

The DNA of the CDR3 is TGTGCCAGCAGCTTAGGTGGGGGGGTCTACGAGCAGTACTTC. Encoded protein: CASSLGGGVYEQYF. The chain has TRBV11-2 and TRBJ2-7; 7 nucleotides match TRBD2. This CDR3 contains 14 residues. From germline, CDR1 is SGHAT and CDR2 FQNNGV. Germline trimming cut 1 base from V and 3 bases from J; bases unmatched to any gene: 3.